This TCR beta chain was obtained from a study of shared clonotypes between healthy human individuals. Sequencing used immunoSEQ multiplex PCR; TCRdb keeps in-frame clones, though not all of them. Here the sample spans roughly 220,000 clones, 60% to 80% being singletons. The sample holds one count of this clone. This CDR3 has 14 amino acids. The V gene lost 4 bases and the J gene lost 5 bases, with 15 bases spanning the gap. The germline gives CDR1 SGHNT, CDR2 YYREEE (reference sequence). The TCR comes from a man aged 25 to 40 in good health. V and J are TRBV5-4 and TRBJ2-5, with a weak D call TRBD1 (5 bases). The specimen was memory CD4+ T cells sorted from blood. Subset described: CD45RA-negative fraction. The CDR3 spells CASSQMGRAETQYF. CDR3 coding DNA: TGTGCCAGCAGCCAAATGGGCAGGGCGGAGACCCAGTACTTC. The whole variable domain, filled in from reference TRBV5-4 and TRBJ2-5, reads ETGVTQSPTHLIKTRGQQVTLRCSSQSGHNTVSWYQQALGQGPQFIFQYYREEENGRGNFPPRFSGLQFPNYSSELNVNALELDDSALYLCASSQMGRAETQYFGPGTRLLVL.